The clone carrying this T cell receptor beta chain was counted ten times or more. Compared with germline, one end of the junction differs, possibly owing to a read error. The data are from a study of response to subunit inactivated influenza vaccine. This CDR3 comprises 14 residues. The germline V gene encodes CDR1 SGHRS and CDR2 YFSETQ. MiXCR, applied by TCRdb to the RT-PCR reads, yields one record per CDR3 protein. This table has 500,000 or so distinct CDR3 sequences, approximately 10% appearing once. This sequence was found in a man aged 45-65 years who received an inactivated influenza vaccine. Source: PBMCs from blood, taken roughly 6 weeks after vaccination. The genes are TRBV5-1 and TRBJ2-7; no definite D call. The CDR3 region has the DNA TGCGCCAGCAGCTTGACCGTCGGGCAGGACGAGCGGTACTTC. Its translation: CASSLTVGQDERYF. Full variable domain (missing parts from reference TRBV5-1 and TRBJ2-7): KAGVTQTPRYLIKTRGQQVTLSCSPISGHRSVSWYQQTPGQGLQFLFEYFSETQRNKGNFPGRFSGRQFSNSRSEMNVSTLELGDSALYLCASSLTVGQDERYFGPGTRLTVT.